The clone carrying this T cell receptor (beta chain) was seen only a few times. Antigen specificity is unknown. The data originate from a study of cytomegalovirus exposure and HLA in healthy donors. Points from the study as a whole: Per a later analysis, 15,000 to 20,000 TCR beta sequences showed association with HLA alleles at 0.05 false discovery rate. The study designated 164 TCR beta chains cytomegalovirus-associated.

The germline V and J ends were trimmed by 0 bases and 2 bases, with 9 bases remaining between them. The CDR3 is made up of 15 amino acids. CDR1 SGHDN and CDR2 FVKESK come from the germline V gene. Amplification used 60 Vbeta primers and 13 Jbeta primers. Data came from immunoSEQ multiplex PCR; TCRdb stores just in-frame clones and leaves some out. The table has over 100,000 clones, around 76% seen once. Among the donors, all were healthy bone marrow donors. The chain is built from TRBV14 and TRBJ2-3; D gene uncertain. The clonotype originates from a male donor in good health and CMV-seronegative. Specimen: PBMCs. CDR3 residues: CASSQDITNTDTQYF. The DNA for the CDR3 is TGTGCCAGCAGCCAAGATATAACTAACACAGATACGCAGTATTTT.